One and the same sample provided the 17 T cell receptor beta chains below, sequenced in a study of cytomegalovirus exposure and HLA in healthy donors. With 60 Vbeta and 13 Jbeta primers, the PCR was carried out. The repertoire was sequenced with immunoSEQ multiplex PCR; TCRdb's copy has only in-frame clones and lacks some. This repertoire includes 45,000 to 55,000 clones. The material sequenced was PBMCs. These TCRs come from a male donor in good health and CMV-seropositive.

The J gene is TRBJ2-6, the V gene TRBV30; D may be TRBD1 (6 bases). V lost 1 base to trimming and J lost 2 bases, with 6 bases between them. The CDR3 runs 14 residues. The V gene's germline CDR1 is GTSNPN and CDR2 SVGIG (reference sequence). The CDR3 DNA is TGTGCCTGGAGTGCAGGGGCTGGGGCCAACGTCCTGACTTTC. The encoded protein is CAWSAGAGANVLTF.

This rearrangement joins TRBV28 to TRBJ1-5; TRBD1 matches at 9 bases. The V and J ends lost 8 bases and 6 bases, in that order; junction bases with no gene match: 11. The CDR3 loop spans 15 amino acids. Germline lookup yields CDR1 MDHEN and CDR2 SYDVKM. The CDR3 here is CASGYRGLGAQPQHF. CDR3 nucleotides: TGTGCCAGCGGCTACAGGGGGCTCGGGGCTCAGCCCCAGCATTTT.

The chain has TRBV5-1 and TRBJ2-2; 9 nucleotides align to TRBD2. This CDR3 spans 15 amino acids. The V gene's germline CDR1 is SGHRS and CDR2 YFSETQ. Losses at the gene ends were 4 bases for V and 2 bases for J; bases not matched to a gene: 3. Here the CDR3 reads CASSPTSGNTGELFF. CDR3 bases: TGCGCCAGCAGCCCGACTAGCGGTAACACCGGGGAGCTGTTTTTT. Full variable domain (remainder filled in from reference TRBV5-1 and TRBJ2-2): KAGVTQTPRYLIKTRGQQVTLSCSPISGHRSVSWYQQTPGQGLQFLFEYFSETQRNKGNFPGRFSGRQFSNSRSEMNVSTLELGDSALYLCASSPTSGNTGELFFGEGSRLTVL.

The chain is built from TRBV7-3 and TRBJ2-7, with D perhaps matching TRBD2 (6 bases). The CDR3 runs 16 residues. V was pared by 2 bases and J by 4 bases, with 18 bases between. Germline values: CDR1 SGHTA, CDR2 FQGTGA. DNA for the CDR3: TGTGCCAGCAGCTTAGGGGGGAATACGCCCTTTTACGAGCAGTACTTC. It yields the protein CASSLGGNTPFYEQYF.

V is TRBV5-8 and J is TRBJ2-4, with TRBD1 matching over 7 bases. V dropped 4 bases and J dropped 4; count of bases not matched to a gene: 2. CDR3 length: 13 amino acids. The germline CDR1 and CDR2 sequences are SGHTS and YDEGEE. The CDR3, as DNA: TGTGCCAGCAGCAGGGACAGAAAAAACATTCAGTACTTC. Translation: CASSRDRKNIQYF.

The J gene is TRBJ2-5, the V gene TRBV5-1, with D tentatively TRBD2 (5 bases). CDR3 length: 15 amino acids. CDR1 is SGHRS and CDR2 is YFSETQ in the germline V gene. Trimming shortened V by 3 bases and J by 3 bases, and 15 bases separated the two germline ends. In nucleotides, the CDR3 is TGCGCCAGCAGCTCCTCGCGAGGAGCGGAAGAGACCCAGTACTTC. Protein: CASSSSRGAEETQYF.

This sequence joins TRBV27 and TRBJ1-2; D call uncertain. Germline V gene sequence: CDR1 MNHEY, CDR2 SMNVEV (reference sequence). The CDR3 spans 13 residues. V lost 3 bases and J lost 8, with 13 bases in between. The CDR3 DNA reads as TGTGCCAGCAGTTTTGGCAGCGGGCGGGGCTACACCTTC. It yields the protein CASSFGSGRGYTF.

The J gene is TRBJ1-4, the V gene TRBV30; D call uncertain. Deletions cut 1 base from V and 4 bases from J, with 4 bases between. Germline V lookup: CDR1 GTSNPN, CDR2 SVGIG (reference sequence). CDR3 length: 12 amino acids. This CDR3 is CAWSALNEKLFF. The CDR3 bases are TGTGCCTGGAGTGCCCTTAATGAAAAACTGTTTTTT.

This chain connects TRBV30 to TRBJ1-2; 8 bases are shared with TRBD1. Looked up from germline, CDR1 is GTSNPN and CDR2 is SVGIG (reference sequence). The CDR3 totals 12 residues. The J segment lost 4 bases and the V segment lost 5 bases, leaving 3 bases of the junction unmatched. In DNA form, the CDR3 reads TGTGCCTGGCAGGGGGCAGGCTATGGCTACACCTTC. Amino acid sequence: CAWQGAGYGYTF. The whole variable domain, filled in from reference TRBV30 and TRBJ1-2, reads SQTIHQWPATLVQPVGSPLSLECTVEGTSNPNLYWYRQAAGRGLQLLFYSVGIGQISSEVPQNLSASRPQDRQFILSSKKLLLSDSGFYLCAWQGAGYGYTFGSGTRLTVV.

V usage is TRBV5-4 and J usage is TRBJ2-5, with D possibly being TRBD1 (5 bases). V dropped 5 bases and J dropped 6 bases, with 17 bases sitting between them. Germline V gene data show CDR1 as SGHNT and CDR2 as YYREEE (reference sequence). This CDR3 region has 14 residues. The DNA of the CDR3 is TGTGCCAGCAGTCCCCAGTGGCAGGGAAAGACCCAGTACTTC. Residues: CASSPQWQGKTQYF.

The chain couples TRBV10-3 to TRBJ1-5; D is ambiguous. In germline, CDR1 is ENHRY, CDR2 SYGVKD. CDR3 size: 16 residues. V lost 0 bases, J lost 0 bases, and 9 bases lay in between. The DNA for the CDR3 is TGTGCCATCAGTGAGTCGCCCACCTATAGCAATCAGCCCCAGCATTTT. Its translation: CAISESPTYSNQPQHF.

As for this clone: Within the sample, other DNA sequences also encode this same CDR3. This rearrangement joins TRBV6-6 to TRBJ2-7, with D possibly matching TRBD1 (5 bases). CDR1 is MNHNY, CDR2 SVGAGI, per germline (reference sequence). Trimming took 6 bases from V and 2 from J, leaving 11 bases between them. This CDR3 is 13 amino acids long. The CDR3 bases are TGTGCCAGCAGACAGGAACGGGCCTACGAGCAGTACTTC. This gives the protein CASRQERAYEQYF.

The CDR3 reads CASSTETGGEATNEKLFF. The CDR3, as DNA: TGTGCCAGCAGTACCGAGACAGGGGGTGAGGCAACTAATGAAAAACTGTTTTTT. The V gene is TRBV28, the J gene TRBJ1-4; 9 bases fit TRBD1. V lost 5 bases to trimming and J lost 0 bases; unmatched junction nucleotides: 10. Germline V CDR1 and CDR2: MDHEN, SYDVKM. The CDR3 consists of 18 residues. Full variable domain (remainder filled in from reference TRBV28 and TRBJ1-4): DVKVTQSSRYLVKRTGEKVFLECVQDMDHENMFWYRQDPGLGLRLIYFSYDVKMKEKGDIPEGYSVSREKKERFSLILESASTNQTSMYLCASSTETGGEATNEKLFFGSGTQLSVL.

The chain links TRBV18 to TRBJ1-5; D not certain. Germline CDR1 reads KGHSH; CDR2 reads LQKENI. The CDR3 is 15 amino acids. V was shortened by 3 bases and J by 5 bases, with 14 bases between the two germline ends. The CDR3 bases are TGTGCCAGCTCACCCGTACGGGGTGGGGATCAGCCCCAGCATTTT. Protein: CASSPVRGGDQPQHF.

V gene TRBV27 combines with J gene TRBJ2-7, with 7 bases that match TRBD1. Per the germline V gene, CDR1 is MNHEY and CDR2 is SMNVEV (reference sequence). The J segment lost 2 bases and the V segment lost 5 bases, leaving 9 bases of the junction unmatched. This CDR3 is built from 15 residues. The CDR3 reads CASSQHLGQAYEQYF. The CDR3 DNA reads as TGTGCCAGCAGTCAACACTTAGGACAGGCCTACGAGCAGTACTTC.

The V and J genes are TRBV5-5 and TRBJ2-7, with 7 bases identical to TRBD1. Germline V gives CDR1 SGHKS, CDR2 YYEKEE (reference sequence). V shed 0 bases and J 2 bases; nucleotides not matched to a gene: 5. The CDR3 has 15 residues. The CDR3 reads CASSLEWDSPYEQYF. The CDR3 nucleotides read TGTGCCAGCAGCTTGGAATGGGACAGCCCCTACGAGCAGTACTTC.

This CDR3 is CASSLAPSGVMFYNEQFF. The CDR3 DNA reads TGTGCCAGCAGCTTAGCCCCTAGCGGGGTAATGTTCTACAATGAGCAGTTCTTC. The chain links TRBV7-9 to TRBJ2-1; 9 bases fit TRBD2. Germline lookup yields CDR1 SEHNR and CDR2 FQNEAQ (reference sequence). The CDR3 is 18 residues long. The V gene end was trimmed by 0 bases and the J gene end by 3 bases; junction bases not matched to a gene: 9.